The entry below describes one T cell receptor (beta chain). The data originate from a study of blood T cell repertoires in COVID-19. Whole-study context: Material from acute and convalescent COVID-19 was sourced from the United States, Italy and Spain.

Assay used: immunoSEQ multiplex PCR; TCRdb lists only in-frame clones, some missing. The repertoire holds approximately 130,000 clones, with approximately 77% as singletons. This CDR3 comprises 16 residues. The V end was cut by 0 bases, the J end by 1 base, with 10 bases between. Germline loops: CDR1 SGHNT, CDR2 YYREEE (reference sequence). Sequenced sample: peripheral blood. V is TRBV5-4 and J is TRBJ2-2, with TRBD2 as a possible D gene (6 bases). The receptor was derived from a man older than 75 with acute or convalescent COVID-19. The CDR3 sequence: CASSLAAGLNTGELFF. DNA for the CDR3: TGTGCCAGCAGCTTGGCGGCGGGGTTGAACACCGGGGAGCTGTTTTTT.